Below, one T cell receptor (beta chain) is given with its context. The sample is drawn from a study of blood T cell repertoires in COVID-19. The overall study: Researchers got acute and convalescent COVID-19 samples from the United States, Italy and Spain.

The CDR3 runs to 15 residues. Germline V lookup: CDR1 GTSNPN, CDR2 SVGIG (reference sequence). The J segment lost 3 bases and the V segment lost 0 bases, leaving 6 bases of the junction unmatched. Here immunoSEQ multiplex PCR was the method, and the copy in TCRdb shows in-frame clones only, minus some. The sample carries about 180,000 clones, about 84% recorded once. Source material: peripheral blood. The receptor's source is an older person with COVID-19, enrolled during active disease. The chain couples TRBV30 to TRBJ1-1; 8 bases map to TRBD1. The DNA of the CDR3 is TGTGCCTGGAGTGTGAGGGACAGGCAGTACACTGAAGCTTTCTTT. Translation gives CAWSVRDRQYTEAFF.